This is a list of T cell receptor beta chains from one sample in a study of blood T cell repertoires in COVID-19. Only in-frame clones appear in the TCRdb table, and some are missing; sequencing was by immunoSEQ multiplex PCR. Found here are 380,000 or so clones, around 90% of them singletons; the top ten hold roughly 2%. Sequencing was done on a sample of PBMCs or T cells enriched from blood (not recorded which). The receptor set was obtained from a woman aged 40 to 49 with acute COVID-19. Both conserved end residues are part of each CDR3. A D gene is named only where the DNA matches it firmly. Clone size, where shown, is once, few, many, or a class for clones that have expanded.

-	-	TRBV7-9	TRBJ2-1	CASSRKTGSSYNEQFF	TGTGCCAGCAGCCGAAAAACAGGGAGCTCCTACAATGAGCAGTTCTTC
TRBD1	-	TRBV5-1	TRBJ1-6	CASSTTGGPDSPLHF	TGCGCCAGCAGTACAACAGGGGGCCCGGATTCACCCCTCCACTTT
TRBD2	-	TRBV30	TRBJ2-3	CAWSVGSGGPIF	TGTGCCTGGAGTGTCGGTAGCGGGGGGCCGATTTTT
-	once	TRBV5-4	TRBJ1-3	CASSLQTGSGNTIYF	TGTGCCAGCAGCCTACAAACAGGGTCTGGAAACACCATATATTTT
-	-	TRBV11-2	TRBJ2-5	CASSFDQETQYF	TGTGCCAGCAGCTTCGACCAAGAGACCCAGTACTTC
-	-	TRBV2	TRBJ2-7	CASSATLDSSYEQYF	TGTGCCAGCAGTGCAACCTTGGACTCGTCCTACGAGCAGTACTTC
-	-	TRBV9	TRBJ2-3	CASSLALTDTQYF	TGTGCCAGCAGCTTAGCCCTCACAGATACGCAGTATTTT
-	-	TRBV25-1	TRBJ1-5	CASSGGLKNQPQHF	TGTGCCAGCAGTGGGGGACTTAAAAATCAGCCCCAGCATTTT
TRBD1	-	TRBV3-1/TRBV3-2	TRBJ2-7	CASSQTGDPEQYF	TGTGCCAGCAGCCAGACAGGGGACCCCGAGCAGTACTTC
TRBD2	-	TRBV12-3/TRBV12-4	TRBJ2-7	CASSVGGRQYF	TGTGCCAGCAGCGTGGGAGGGCGGCAGTACTTC
-	-	TRBV7-2	TRBJ1-2	CASSLFVDTNYGYTF	TGTGCCAGCAGCTTATTCGTCGACACTAACTATGGCTACACCTTC
-	-	TRBV5-1	TRBJ1-1	CASSLKPQSVGNTEAFF	TGCGCCAGCAGCTTGAAGCCCCAATCTGTCGGGAACACTGAAGCTTTCTTT
-	-	TRBV18	TRBJ2-3	CASSPRGGTTDTQYF	TGTGCCAGCTCACCAAGGGGGGGCACCACAGATACGCAGTATTTT
TRBD2	-	TRBV5-1	TRBJ2-3	CASMGGGATTDTQYF	TGCGCCAGCATGGGCGGGGGGGCAACCACAGATACGCAGTATTTT
-	-	TRBV4-2	TRBJ1-2	CASSSDRPANYGYTF	TGTGCCAGCAGCTCAGACAGGCCAGCTAACTATGGCTACACCTTC
-	-	TRBV7-2	TRBJ1-4	CASSLDRNNEKLFF	TGTGCCAGCAGCTTAGACAGGAACAATGAAAAACTGTTTTTT
TRBD1	-	TRBV5-6	TRBJ1-6	CASSLWQGARGSPLHF	TGTGCCAGCAGCTTGTGGCAGGGGGCTCGAGGGTCACCCCTCCACTTT
-	-	TRBV5-6	TRBJ1-6	CASSLRQGGSPLHF	TGTGCCAGCAGCCTCCGGCAGGGCGGATCACCCCTCCACTTT
-	-	TRBV5-1	TRBJ1-1	CASSEIRGIGAEAFF	TGCGCCAGCAGCGAGATCAGGGGTATAGGGGCTGAAGCTTTCTTT
TRBD2	-	TRBV9	TRBJ2-3	CASSVERGGPDTQYF	TGTGCCAGCAGCGTAGAGCGGGGGGGCCCCGATACGCAGTATTTT
TRBD2	-	TRBV4-1	TRBJ2-7	CASSQDWSPGGSSYEQYF	TGCGCCAGCAGCCAAGATTGGTCCCCGGGAGGTAGCTCCTACGAGCAGTACTTC
TRBD1	-	TRBV7-9	TRBJ1-6	CASSLGSLRDRDRNSPLHF	TGTGCCAGCAGCTTAGGTTCGCTAAGGGACAGGGACAGGAATTCACCCCTCCACTTT
-	-	TRBV10-2	TRBJ2-7	CASSETFLVSYEQYF	TGCGCCAGCAGTGAAACCTTCCTAGTGTCCTACGAGCAGTACTTC
-	-	TRBV11-2	TRBJ1-3	CASSLDLGGGSSGNTIYF	TGTGCCAGCAGCTTAGATCTTGGCGGGGGTTCGTCTGGAAACACCATATATTTT
TRBD2	-	TRBV7-2	TRBJ2-5	CASSQTGGQETQYF	TGTGCCAGCAGCCAGACGGGGGGCCAAGAGACCCAGTACTTC
TRBD1	-	TRBV5-4	TRBJ2-2	CASSRDRGGTGELFF	TGTGCCAGCAGCCGGGACAGGGGTGGCACCGGGGAGCTGTTTTTT
-	-	TRBV2	TRBJ1-1	CASSPWGESEAFF	TGTGCCAGCAGTCCGTGGGGAGAATCTGAAGCTTTCTTT
TRBD1	-	TRBV6-5	TRBJ1-2	CASSYTGQGFGYTF	TGTGCCAGCAGTTACACGGGACAGGGGTTTGGCTACACCTTC
TRBD1	-	TRBV7-9	TRBJ1-4	CASSLGGTGNEKLFF	TGTGCCAGCAGCTTAGGAGGGACAGGGAATGAAAAACTGTTTTTT
TRBD2	-	TRBV7-7	TRBJ2-2	CASSSGLAGAANTGELFF	TGTGCCAGCAGCTCGGGACTAGCGGGGGCCGCGAACACCGGGGAGCTGTTTTTT
-	-	TRBV20-1	TRBJ2-5	CSASPVGGAGTQYF	TGCAGTGCTAGTCCGGTGGGCGGGGCAGGGACCCAGTACTTC
-	-	TRBV18	TRBJ1-1	CASCTGYDTEAFF	TGTGCCAGCTGCACAGGGTACGACACTGAAGCTTTCTTT
-	once	TRBV5-1	TRBJ1-2	CASSTDGVLGYTF	TGCGCCAGCAGCACGGACGGGGTACTTGGCTACACCTTC
-	-	TRBV14	TRBJ1-2	CASSQDTPHPSYGYTF	TGTGCCAGCAGCCAAGATACGCCACACCCCTCTTATGGCTACACCTTC
-	-	TRBV18	TRBJ1-2	CASSEAATGLYGYTF	TGTGCCAGCTCAGAGGCCGCGACAGGCCTCTATGGCTACACCTTC
TRBD2	-	TRBV10-3	TRBJ2-3	CAISYPGTSGVGDTQYF	TGTGCCATCAGTTATCCCGGGACTAGCGGGGTTGGTGATACGCAGTATTTT
-	-	TRBV6-5	TRBJ2-1	CASRTLVGLNNEQFF	TGTGCCAGCAGGACCCTCGTGGGGCTAAATAATGAGCAGTTCTTC
TRBD1	-	TRBV13	TRBJ1-1	CASSLRQGAFTTEAFF	TGTGCCAGCAGCTTAAGGCAGGGGGCCTTTACGACTGAAGCTTTCTTT
-	few	TRBV5-1	TRBJ1-1	CASSPRGGGYTEAFF	TGCGCCAGCAGCCCCCGCGGCGGGGGCTACACTGAAGCTTTCTTT
-	-	TRBV6-5	TRBJ1-2	CASTPQGLGGYTF	TGTGCCAGCACCCCACAGGGCCTCGGGGGCTACACCTTC
-	-	TRBV4-1	TRBJ2-7	CASSQYRNSYEQYF	TGCGCCAGCAGCCAGTACAGGAATTCCTACGAGCAGTACTTC
-	-	TRBV7-9	TRBJ2-5	CASSLMLLAGQETQYF	TGTGCCAGCAGCTTAATGCTGTTGGCAGGGCAAGAGACCCAGTACTTC